This T cell receptor beta chain derives from a study of identical twins. The germline gives CDR1 LNHDA, CDR2 SQIVND (reference sequence). Trimming removed 3 bases from V and 3 bases from J; junction bases left unmatched: 5. The CDR3 consists of 15 residues. Points from the study as a whole: It was out-of-frame TCR alpha sharing in monozygotic twins that models underestimated. Out-of-frame alpha sequences that twins shared showed excess low generation probability. It was possible that invariant MAIT and iNKT cells partly confounded the zero-insertion analyses.

Template switching added a universal primer binding site, and final cDNA carried unique molecular identifiers. MiXCR was run by TCRdb on the 5' RACE reads, yielding one entry per CDR3 protein. The table has some 560,000 distinct CDR3 sequences, roughly 9.5% seen once. In regard to this clonotype: Its specificity is not known.

These data are also associated with another study on yellow fever vaccine responses in identical twins.

The sequence derives from a woman between 18 and 29 years old in good health. The sequenced material came from PBMCs. J is TRBJ2-7 and V is TRBV19, with 10 positions matching TRBD1. Here the CDR3 DNA reads TGTGCCAGTAGTATCTTGGGACAGGGGTACTACGAGCAGTACTTC. This sequence encodes CASSILGQGYYEQYF.